This is a list of T cell receptor beta chains from one sample in a study of monozygotic twins with inflammatory bowel disease. TCRdb re-called the 5' RACE reads and shows each CDR3 protein once, DNA omitted. This listing includes about 210,000 distinct CDR3 sequences. Sequences were obtained from blood. The receptors were sampled from a human donor with ulcerative colitis or Crohn's disease, or a healthy co-twin of an affected twin (not recorded which). The CDR3 runs from the conserved cysteine through the conserved F or W. The size entry is marked missing in some rows and otherwise reads once, few, many or a size class.

CDR3aa: CASSGSDTGELFF
j_gene: TRBJ2-2
v_gene: TRBV6-1
abundance: NA

CDR3aa: CASSRRIQETQYF
j_gene: TRBJ2-5
v_gene: TRBV7-2
abundance: NA

CDR3aa: CASSYSPQEKETQYF
j_gene: TRBJ2-5
v_gene: TRBV5-1
abundance: NA

CDR3aa: CASSPSQEMAETQYF
j_gene: TRBJ2-5
v_gene: TRBV3-1
abundance: NA

CDR3aa: CSVLGQPNEKLFF
j_gene: TRBJ1-4
v_gene: TRBV29-1
abundance: NA

CDR3aa: CASSRVGGERNTIYF
j_gene: TRBJ1-3
v_gene: TRBV5-5
abundance: NA

CDR3aa: CASSKMRTEAFF
j_gene: TRBJ1-1
v_gene: TRBV18
abundance: NA

CDR3aa: CASSFADVDEKLFF
j_gene: TRBJ1-4
v_gene: TRBV5-1
abundance: NA

CDR3aa: CASSLERTSGGKQFF
j_gene: TRBJ2-1
v_gene: TRBV5-4
abundance: NA

CDR3aa: CASSVAGPYEQYF
j_gene: TRBJ2-7
v_gene: TRBV7-9
abundance: NA

CDR3aa: CATSRGREPGNEQFF
j_gene: TRBJ2-1
v_gene: TRBV15
abundance: NA

CDR3aa: CASSLQGQKETQYF
j_gene: TRBJ2-5
v_gene: TRBV7-2
abundance: NA

CDR3aa: CASSIGMNTEAFF
j_gene: TRBJ1-1
v_gene: TRBV19
abundance: NA

CDR3aa: CASSLNGLSGDEQFF
j_gene: TRBJ2-1
v_gene: TRBV12-3/TRBV12-4
abundance: medium-sized

CDR3aa: CATSRDAQGARGYTF
j_gene: TRBJ1-2
v_gene: TRBV15
abundance: NA

CDR3aa: CASSLTGGTIQYF
j_gene: TRBJ2-4
v_gene: TRBV5-1
abundance: NA

CDR3aa: CASGGAVYEQYF
j_gene: TRBJ2-7
v_gene: TRBV6-6
abundance: NA

CDR3aa: CASSPRSGEETQYF
j_gene: TRBJ2-5
v_gene: TRBV18
abundance: NA

CDR3aa: CASSLPGQGGGTEAFF
j_gene: TRBJ1-1
v_gene: TRBV5-4
abundance: NA

CDR3aa: CASSQSRQASYEQYF
j_gene: TRBJ2-7
v_gene: TRBV16
abundance: NA

CDR3aa: CASSEVRGQPQHF
j_gene: TRBJ1-5
v_gene: TRBV2
abundance: NA

CDR3aa: CASSPQGNEQFF
j_gene: TRBJ2-1
v_gene: TRBV7-2
abundance: medium-sized

CDR3aa: CASSPNRDTYEQYF
j_gene: TRBJ2-7
v_gene: TRBV18
abundance: NA

CDR3aa: CASLTTGNIYEQYF
j_gene: TRBJ2-7
v_gene: TRBV6-1
abundance: NA

CDR3aa: CSASGQINQPQHF
j_gene: TRBJ1-5
v_gene: TRBV20-1
abundance: NA

CDR3aa: CASSSHAFRVRMNTEAFF
j_gene: TRBJ1-1
v_gene: TRBV6-2/TRBV6-3
abundance: NA

CDR3aa: CASSLEVEGGYNEQFF
j_gene: TRBJ2-1
v_gene: TRBV7-6
abundance: NA